What follows describes a single T cell receptor (beta chain). Its specificity is unknown. Libraries were prepared by immunoSEQ multiplex PCR; TCRdb keeps only in-frame clonotypes and omits some of them. The sample lists tens of thousands of clones, 80% to 85% occurring once. The sample belongs to a study of OX40 agonist ivuxolimab in advanced cancers. Study background: An agonistic human IgG2 monoclonal antibody against OX40 (CD134) was given. Every 2 weeks, patients got intravenous ivuxolimab at one of six dose levels (0.01-10 mg/kg). The mean age was approximately 60 years, ranging from about 23 to 79, with about 87% of participants male.

Study-wide findings and caveats: Individuals who were partial responders at 0.1-3.0 mg/kg had clonal expansion that ranked among the lowest.

The TCR originated in an adult with an advanced solid tumor such as melanoma, head and neck, liver or kidney cancer. The sample was CD4+ or CD8+ T cells sorted from blood, taken in a trial of the OX40 agonist ivuxolimab.

The CDR3 here is CAIRHRLSYEQYF. CDR3 in DNA: TGTGCCATCCGCCACAGGTTATCCTACGAGCAGTACTTC. The V call is TRBV10-3, the J call TRBJ2-7, with D tentatively TRBD1 (5 bases). CDR3 length equals 13 residues. Trimming shortened V by 8 bases and J by 1 base, and 12 bases separated the two germline ends. Looked up from germline, CDR1 is ENHRY and CDR2 is SYGVKD.